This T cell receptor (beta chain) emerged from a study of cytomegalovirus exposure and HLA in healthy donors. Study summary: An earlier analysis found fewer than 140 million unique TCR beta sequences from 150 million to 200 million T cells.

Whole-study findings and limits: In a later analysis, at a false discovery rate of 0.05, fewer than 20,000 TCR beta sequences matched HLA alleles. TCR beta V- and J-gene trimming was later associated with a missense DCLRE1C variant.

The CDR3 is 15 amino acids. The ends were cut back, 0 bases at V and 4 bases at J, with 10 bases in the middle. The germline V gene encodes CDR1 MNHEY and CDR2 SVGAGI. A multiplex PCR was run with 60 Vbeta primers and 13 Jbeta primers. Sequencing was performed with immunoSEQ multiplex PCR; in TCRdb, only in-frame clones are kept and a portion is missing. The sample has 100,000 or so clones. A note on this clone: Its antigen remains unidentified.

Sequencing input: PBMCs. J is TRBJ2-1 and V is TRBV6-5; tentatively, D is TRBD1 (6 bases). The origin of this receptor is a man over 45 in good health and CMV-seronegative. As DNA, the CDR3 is TGTGCCAGCAGTTACTCCGGGACAACTTACAATGAGCAGTTCTTC. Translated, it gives CASSYSGTTYNEQFF.